The entry below describes one TCR beta chain. Its matching antigen is unknown. This record belongs to a study of T cell responses to AZD1222 COVID-19 vaccine. Clones were read by immunoSEQ multiplex PCR, and TCRdb kept only the in-frame ones, dropping some. The sample lists around 78,000 clones; more than 75% were seen once. Germline-derived CDR1 and CDR2 are SNHLY and FYNNEI. The CDR3 has 15 residues. Trimming pared 0 bases from V and 0 bases from J, leaving 8 bases between. Study-wide results and limits: Repertoire sampling was restricted to post-peak T cell response timepoints. It should be noted that donors were predominantly white British and more often female, and clonal diversity was possibly underestimated.

The chain couples TRBV2 to TRBJ2-5; D is unresolved. The sample in question was peripheral blood, obtained on day 0 of AZD1222 vaccination. The sequence came from an adult in good health. The CDR3 nucleotides are TGTGCCAGCAGTGAAGCAGAGCACAACCAAGAGACCCAGTACTTC. This gives the protein CASSEAEHNQETQYF.